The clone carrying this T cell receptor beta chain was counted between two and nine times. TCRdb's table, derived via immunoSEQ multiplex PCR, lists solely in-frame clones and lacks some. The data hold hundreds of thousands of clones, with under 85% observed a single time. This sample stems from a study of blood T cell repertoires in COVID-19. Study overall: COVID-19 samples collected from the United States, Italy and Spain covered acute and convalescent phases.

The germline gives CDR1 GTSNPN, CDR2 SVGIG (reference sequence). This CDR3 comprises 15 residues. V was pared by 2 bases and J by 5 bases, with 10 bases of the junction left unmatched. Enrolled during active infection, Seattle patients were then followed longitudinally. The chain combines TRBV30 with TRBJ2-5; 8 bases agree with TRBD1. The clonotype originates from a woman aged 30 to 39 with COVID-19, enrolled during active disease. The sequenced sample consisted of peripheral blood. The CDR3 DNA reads TGTGCCTGGAGTTCATCGACAGGGGTGGGGGAGACCCAGTACTTC. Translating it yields CAWSSSTGVGETQYF.